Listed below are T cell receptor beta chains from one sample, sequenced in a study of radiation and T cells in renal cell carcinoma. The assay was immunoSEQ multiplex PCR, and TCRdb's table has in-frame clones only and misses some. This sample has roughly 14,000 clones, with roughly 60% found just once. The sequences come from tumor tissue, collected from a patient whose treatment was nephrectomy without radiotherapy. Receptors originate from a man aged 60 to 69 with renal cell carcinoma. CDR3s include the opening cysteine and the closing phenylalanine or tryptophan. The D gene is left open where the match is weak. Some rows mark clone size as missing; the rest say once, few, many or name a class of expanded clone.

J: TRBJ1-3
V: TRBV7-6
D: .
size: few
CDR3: CASSPTPWASSGNTIYF
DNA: TGTGCCAGCAGCCCGACACCCTGGGCGTCCTCTGGAAACACCATATATTTT

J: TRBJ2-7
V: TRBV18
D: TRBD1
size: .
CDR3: CASSYGQGAGAYEQYF
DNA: TGTGCCAGCTCATATGGACAGGGGGCAGGCGCCTACGAGCAGTACTTC

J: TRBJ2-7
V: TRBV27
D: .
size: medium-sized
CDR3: CASSTREKQYF
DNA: TGTGCCAGCAGTACACGGGAGAAACAGTACTTC

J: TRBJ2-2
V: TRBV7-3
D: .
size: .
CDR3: CASSRDLNTGELFF
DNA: TGTGCCAGCAGCCGGGACTTGAACACCGGGGAGCTGTTTTTT

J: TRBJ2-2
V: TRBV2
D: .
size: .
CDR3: CASRGGSTRELFF
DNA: TGTGCCAGCAGAGGGGGGAGTACGAGGGAGCTGTTTTTT

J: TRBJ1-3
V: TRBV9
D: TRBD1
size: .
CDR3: CASSVAQQGAGNTIYF
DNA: TGTGCCAGCAGCGTAGCCCAACAGGGGGCTGGAAACACCATATATTTT

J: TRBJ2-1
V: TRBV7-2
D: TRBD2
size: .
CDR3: CASSLDLAGGNKQFF
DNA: TGTGCCAGCAGCTTGGATCTAGCGGGGGGCAATAAGCAGTTCTTC

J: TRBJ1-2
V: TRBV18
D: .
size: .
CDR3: CASSPPLQAGYGYTF
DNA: TGTGCCAGCTCACCACCATTGCAGGCAGGCTATGGCTACACCTTC

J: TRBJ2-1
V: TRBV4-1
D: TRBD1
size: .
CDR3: CASSLRTIDRDSYNEQFF
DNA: TGCGCCAGCAGCCTCAGGACGATTGACAGGGACTCCTACAATGAGCAGTTCTTC

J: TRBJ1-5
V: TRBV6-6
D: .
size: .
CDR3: CASSWAGRSNQPQHF
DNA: TGTGCCAGCAGTTGGGCAGGACGGAGCAATCAGCCCCAGCATTTT

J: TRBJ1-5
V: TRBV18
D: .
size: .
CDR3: CASSRGTPSNQPQHF
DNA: TGTGCCAGCTCACGGGGGACACCTAGCAATCAGCCCCAGCATTTT

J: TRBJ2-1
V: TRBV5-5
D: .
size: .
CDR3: CASQKDSYNEQFF
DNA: TGTGCCAGCCAAAAAGATTCCTACAATGAGCAGTTCTTC

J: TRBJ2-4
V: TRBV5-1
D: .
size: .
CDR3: CASSLALERAKNIQYF
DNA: TGCGCCAGCAGCTTGGCCTTAGAACGAGCCAAAAACATTCAGTACTTC

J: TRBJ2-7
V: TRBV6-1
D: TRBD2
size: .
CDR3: CASTAGRDPYEQYF
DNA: TGTGCCAGCACCGCAGGGAGGGATCCCTACGAGCAGTACTTC

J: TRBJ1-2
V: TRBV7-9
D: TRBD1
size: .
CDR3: CASSLLGQEDLGGYTF
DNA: TGTGCCAGCAGCTTACTGGGACAGGAGGATTTAGGGGGCTACACCTTC

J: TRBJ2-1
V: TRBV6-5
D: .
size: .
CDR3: CASSYSPVSYNEQFF
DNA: TGTGCCAGCAGTTACTCCCCCGTCTCCTACAATGAGCAGTTCTTC

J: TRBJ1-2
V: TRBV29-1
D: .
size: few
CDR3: CSVEERQGNGYTF
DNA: TGCAGCGTTGAAGAAAGGCAGGGGAATGGCTACACCTTC

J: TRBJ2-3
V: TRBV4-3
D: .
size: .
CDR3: CASSPNHLGRRTGDTQYF
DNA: TGCGCCAGCAGCCCTAACCATCTCGGACGGCGGACGGGCGATACGCAGTATTTT

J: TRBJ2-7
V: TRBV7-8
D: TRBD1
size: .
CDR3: CASSPDRGKYEQYF
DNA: TGTGCCAGCAGCCCGGACAGGGGGAAGTACGAGCAGTACTTC

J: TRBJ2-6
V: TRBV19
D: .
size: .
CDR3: CASTTGSGANVLTF
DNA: TGTGCCAGTACTACAGGGTCTGGGGCCAACGTCCTGACTTTC

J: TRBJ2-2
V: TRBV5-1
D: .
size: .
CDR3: CASSLASANTGELFF
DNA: TGCGCCAGCAGCTTGGCTAGCGCGAACACCGGGGAGCTGTTTTTT

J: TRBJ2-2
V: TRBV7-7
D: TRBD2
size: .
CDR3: CASSRGGVTGELFF
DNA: TGTGCTAGCAGCCGCGGGGGTGTCACCGGGGAGCTGTTTTTT

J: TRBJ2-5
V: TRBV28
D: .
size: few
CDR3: CASTPSAAGRETQYF
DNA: TGTGCCAGCACGCCTAGCGCGGCTGGGAGGGAGACCCAGTACTTC

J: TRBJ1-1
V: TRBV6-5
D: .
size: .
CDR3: CASSYSRGRGTEAFF
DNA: TGTGCCAGCAGTTACTCCAGGGGTCGCGGCACTGAAGCTTTCTTT

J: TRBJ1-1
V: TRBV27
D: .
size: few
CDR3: CASSLRGLTNTEAFF
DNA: TGTGCCAGCAGTTTACGGGGACTTACGAACACTGAAGCTTTCTTT

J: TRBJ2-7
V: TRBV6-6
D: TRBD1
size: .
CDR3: CASSFNRGQVDYEQYF
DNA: TGTGCCAGCAGTTTCAACAGGGGGCAAGTCGACTACGAGCAGTACTTC

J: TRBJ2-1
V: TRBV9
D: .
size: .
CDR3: CASSVGQGHLYNEQFF
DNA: TGTGCCAGCAGCGTAGGTCAAGGACACCTATACAATGAGCAGTTCTTC

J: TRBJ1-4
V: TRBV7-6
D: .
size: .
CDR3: CASSLGRVNEKLFF
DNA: TGTGCCAGCAGCTTAGGACGGGTCAATGAAAAACTGTTTTTT

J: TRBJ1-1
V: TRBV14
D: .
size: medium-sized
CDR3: CASSQDLADLAFF
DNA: TGTGCCAGCAGCCAAGATTTGGCTGATTTGGCTTTCTTT

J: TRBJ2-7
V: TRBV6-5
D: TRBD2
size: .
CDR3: CASSYRAGGSYEQYF
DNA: TGTGCCAGCAGTTACCGAGCGGGAGGATCCTACGAGCAGTACTTC

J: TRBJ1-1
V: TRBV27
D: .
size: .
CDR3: CASSPRGSLNTEAFF
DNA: TGTGCCAGCAGTCCCAGGGGCTCGTTGAACACTGAAGCTTTCTTT

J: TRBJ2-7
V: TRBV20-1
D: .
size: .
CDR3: CSAAPYEQYF
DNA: TGCAGTGCTGCTCCATACGAGCAGTACTTC

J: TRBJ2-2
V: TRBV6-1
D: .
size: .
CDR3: CASSEWTSNTGELFF
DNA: TGTGCCAGCAGTGAATGGACTTCGAACACCGGGGAGCTGTTTTTT

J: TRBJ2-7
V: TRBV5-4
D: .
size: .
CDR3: CASSFQGAPYEQYF
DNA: TGTGCCAGCAGCTTTCAAGGAGCCCCCTACGAGCAGTACTTC

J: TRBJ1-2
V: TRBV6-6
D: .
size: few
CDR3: CASSYEDNNGYTF
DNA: TGTGCCAGCAGTTACGAGGACAATAATGGCTACACCTTC

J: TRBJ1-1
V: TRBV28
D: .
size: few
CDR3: CASSWARLRGMEPEAFF
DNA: TGTGCCAGCAGTTGGGCCAGGCTACGGGGGATGGAACCTGAAGCTTTCTTT

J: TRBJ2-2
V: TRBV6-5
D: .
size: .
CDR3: CASSYLTGGRGELFF
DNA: TGTGCCAGCAGTTACCTGACAGGCGGACGCGGGGAGCTGTTTTTT

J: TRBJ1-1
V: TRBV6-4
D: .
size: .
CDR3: CASSDTGNTEAFF
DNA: TGTGCCAGCAGTGACACGGGCAACACTGAAGCTTTCTTT

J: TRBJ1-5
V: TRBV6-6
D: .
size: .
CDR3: CASSYSPRQGNQPQHF
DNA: TGTGCCAGCAGTTACTCGCCAAGGCAGGGCAATCAGCCCCAGCATTTT

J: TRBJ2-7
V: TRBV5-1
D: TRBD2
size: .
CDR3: CASREPGLAGDEQYF
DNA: TGCGCCAGCAGAGAGCCGGGACTAGCGGGAGACGAGCAGTACTTC

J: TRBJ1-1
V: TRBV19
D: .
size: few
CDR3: CASSIQGVTEAFF
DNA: TGTGCCAGTAGTATACAAGGTGTCACTGAAGCTTTCTTT

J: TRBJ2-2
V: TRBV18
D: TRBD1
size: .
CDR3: CASSSGTGSAGELFF
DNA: TGTGCCAGCTCTTCCGGGACAGGGTCCGCCGGGGAGCTGTTTTTT

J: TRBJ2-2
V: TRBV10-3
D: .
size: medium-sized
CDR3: CAINGIGGELFF
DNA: TGTGCCATCAACGGGATCGGCGGGGAGCTGTTTTTT

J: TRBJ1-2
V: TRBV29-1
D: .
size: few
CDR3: CSVEDEWINYGYTF
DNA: TGCAGCGTTGAAGACGAGTGGATTAACTATGGCTACACCTTC

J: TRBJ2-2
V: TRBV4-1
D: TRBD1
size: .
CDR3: CASSSKPGQGFTGELFF
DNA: TGCGCCAGCAGCTCTAAACCGGGACAGGGGTTCACCGGGGAGCTGTTTTTT

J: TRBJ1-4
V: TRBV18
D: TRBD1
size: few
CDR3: CASSSQGVNEKLFF
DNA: TGTGCCAGCTCATCACAGGGGGTAAATGAAAAACTGTTTTTT

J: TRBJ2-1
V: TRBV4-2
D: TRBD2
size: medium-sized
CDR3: CASSPAGLAGDEQFF
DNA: TGTGCCAGCAGCCCCGCGGGACTAGCGGGGGATGAGCAGTTCTTC

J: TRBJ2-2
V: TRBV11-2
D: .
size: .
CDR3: CASTLWGAMNTGELFF
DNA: TGTGCCAGCACCCTATGGGGGGCGATGAACACCGGGGAGCTGTTTTTT

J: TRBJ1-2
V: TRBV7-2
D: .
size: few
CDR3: CASSLTISNLYGYTF
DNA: TGTGCCAGCAGCTTAACAATCAGTAATCTTTATGGCTACACCTTC

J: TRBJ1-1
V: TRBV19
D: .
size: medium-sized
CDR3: CASSKTSSGDTEAFF
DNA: TGTGCCAGTAGCAAGACATCCTCGGGGGACACTGAAGCTTTCTTT

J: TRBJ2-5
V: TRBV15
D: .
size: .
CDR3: CATSRQKQETQYF
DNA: TGTGCCACCAGCAGACAGAAGCAAGAGACCCAGTACTTC

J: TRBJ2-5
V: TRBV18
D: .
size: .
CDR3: CASSSRSGYETQYF
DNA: TGTGCCAGCTCATCGAGATCGGGTTACGAGACCCAGTACTTC

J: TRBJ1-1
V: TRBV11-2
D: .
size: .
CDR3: CASSLDVEGPSTEAFF
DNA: TGTGCCAGCAGCTTAGATGTGGAGGGGCCGAGCACTGAAGCTTTCTTT